Each of the 15 T cell receptor beta chains below was sequenced from the same sample in a study of blood T cell repertoires in COVID-19. Repertoires were generated with immunoSEQ multiplex PCR, while TCRdb's copy carries only in-frame clones and drops some. The sample shows roughly 230,000 clones, around 90% of them seen only once. The sample consisted of peripheral blood. Receptors were obtained from a woman in her fifties or sixties with COVID-19, enrolled during active disease.

Notes on this clone: The sample contains more than one DNA sequence encoding this CDR3. The genes are TRBV5-1 and TRBJ1-5; unclear D gene. The V and J ends lost 0 bases and 1 base respectively, with 8 bases between them. Per germline, CDR1 SGHRS and CDR2 YFSETQ. The CDR3 contains 15 residues. The CDR3 DNA sequence: TGCGCCAGCAGCTTGGATGGCGGGAGCAATCAGCCCCAGCATTTT. It encodes CASSLDGGSNQPQHF.

The CDR3 DNA follows: TGTGCCAGCAGCGGTGACTCCACGAATTTCCAGTATTTT. Residues: CASSGDSTNFQYF. The gene calls are TRBV9 and TRBJ2-3; D is unclear. V was clipped by 3 bases and J by 12 bases, with 17 bases between them. The CDR3 sequence is 13 residues long. The germline CDR1 and CDR2 sequences are SGDLS and YYNGEE.

This sequence joins TRBV11-2 and TRBJ2-5; D gene uncertain. The ends were cut back, 4 bases at V and 4 bases at J, with 4 bases in the middle. Germline lookup yields CDR1 SGHAT and CDR2 FQNNGV. The CDR3 has 11 amino acids. The CDR3, as DNA: TGTGCCAGCAGCTCGCGAGAGACCCAGTACTTC. Translated, it gives CASSSRETQYF.

The J gene is TRBJ1-4, the V gene TRBV27, with D possibly matching TRBD1 (5 bases). The germline V gene has CDR1 MNHEY and CDR2 SMNVEV (reference sequence). The CDR3 consists of 14 residues. V dropped 4 bases and J dropped 8 bases, with 14 bases sitting between them. CDR3 in DNA: TGTGCCAGCAGTTCGGCAGGGAACCAAGAAAAACTGTTTTTT. Protein: CASSSAGNQEKLFF.

The CDR3 spells CASSSPGAGDSPLHF. The CDR3 region has the DNA TGTGCCAGCAGTTCTCCAGGGGCTGGGGATTCACCCCTCCACTTT. This sequence joins TRBV27 and TRBJ1-6, with D tentatively TRBD1 (6 bases). Trimming left V 4 bases short and J 8 bases short, with 15 bases between. CDR1 and CDR2 (germline): MNHEY, SMNVEV (reference sequence). The CDR3 spans 15 residues.

The chain carries TRBV21-1 and TRBJ1-1. TRBV21-1 is a known pseudogene. The CDR3 runs to 11 residues. The CDR3 sequence is CASSSTVEAFF. The CDR3 region has the DNA TGTGCCAGCAGCAGTACTGTGGAAGCTTTCTTT.

This chain uses TRBV3-1 (or the pseudogene TRBV3-2) with TRBJ1-4; 9 nucleotides align to TRBD1. This CDR3 has 19 residues. Germline CDR1 is LGHDT and CDR2 is YNNKEL (reference sequence). The V and J ends lost 5 bases and 7 bases, in that order; junction bases with no gene match: 20. CDR3 loop: CASSSFGPRQGGKGEKLFF. The CDR3 DNA is TGTGCCAGCAGCTCTTTTGGCCCACGACAGGGGGGTAAAGGTGAAAAACTGTTTTTT.

The chain uses TRBV29-1 and TRBJ1-1; TRBD1 aligns across 8 bases. This CDR3 region has 13 residues. The V segment lost 7 bases and the J segment 1 base; nucleotides outside the gene matches: 5. The germline CDR1 and CDR2 sequences are SQVTM and ANQGSEA. In nucleotides, the CDR3 is TGCAGCGCGACAGGGGTTGGGAACACTGAAGCTTTCTTT. Protein: CSATGVGNTEAFF. Full variable domain (remainder filled in from reference TRBV29-1 and TRBJ1-1): SAVISQKPSRDICQRGTSLTIQCQVDSQVTMMFWYRQQPGQSLTLIATANQGSEATYESGFVIDKFPISRPNLTFSTLTVSNMSPEDSSIYLCSATGVGNTEAFFGQGTRLTVV.

The chain recombines TRBV18 with TRBJ1-2, with TRBD1 matching 7 bases. The germline V gene encodes CDR1 KGHSH and CDR2 LQKENI. The CDR3 totals 14 residues. V lost 2 bases, J lost 5 bases, and 5 bases stayed unmatched. CDR3: CASSPEGQPYGYTF. CDR3 coding DNA: TGTGCCAGCTCACCAGAGGGACAGCCTTATGGCTACACCTTC.

This chain connects TRBV7-2 to TRBJ1-2; 12 bases agree with TRBD1. Germline CDR1 is SGHTA and CDR2 is FQGNSA. Trimming took 2 bases from V and 9 from J; bases not matched to a gene: 7. The CDR3 is 15 residues long. The chain's CDR3 is CASSLSPGQGASYTF. CDR3 coding DNA: TGTGCCAGCAGCTTATCCCCGGGACAGGGGGCTAGCTACACCTTC.

V and J are TRBV15 and TRBJ2-5, with a tentative D call TRBD1 (5 bases). Per the germline V gene, CDR1 is LNHNV and CDR2 is YYDKDF (reference sequence). Trimming removed 0 bases at V and 5 bases at J, with 10 bases between. This CDR3 is 14 amino acids long. CDR3 amino acids: CATSRDSGRETQYF. CDR3 DNA sequence: TGTGCCACCAGCAGAGACTCAGGGCGGGAGACCCAGTACTTC.

This clone came up a few times. This sequence joins TRBV4-2 and TRBJ1-3; no firm D call. Germline CDR1 is LGHNA and CDR2 is YNFKEQ. The CDR3 spans 15 residues. V dropped 0 bases and J dropped 0 bases, with 6 bases sitting between them. The CDR3 DNA sequence: TGTGCCAGCAGCCAAGATTTGGCCTCTGGAAACACCATATATTTT. Protein: CASSQDLASGNTIYF.

The chain joins TRBV28 to TRBJ2-7, with 11 nucleotides matching TRBD1. Losses at the gene ends were 5 bases for V and 2 bases for J; bases not matched to a gene: 8. This CDR3 comprises 16 residues. Germline CDR1 MDHEN, CDR2 SYDVKM. The CDR3 DNA reads as TGTGCCAGCAGTCCACCCTTGGGACAGGGGGCCTACGAGCAGTACTTC. Translated, it gives CASSPPLGQGAYEQYF.

V and J are TRBV25-1 and TRBJ1-6; no reliable D call. V lost 2 bases and J lost 9, with 14 bases in between. Germline lookup yields CDR1 MGHDK and CDR2 SYGVNS. This CDR3 contains 15 residues. The CDR3 region has the DNA TGTGCCAGCAGTGAACAGTGGTCTTACCTTTCACCCCTCCACTTT. Translating it yields CASSEQWSYLSPLHF. Variable domain in full (rest from reference TRBV25-1 and TRBJ1-6): EADIYQTPRYLVIGTGKKITLECSQTMGHDKMYWYQQDPGMELHLIHYSYGVNSTEKGDLSSESTVSRIRTEHFPLTLESARPSHTSQYLCASSEQWSYLSPLHFGNGTRLTVT.

CDR3 DNA: TGTGCCAGCAGCCGGGACAGGCTGGGACAGCCCCAGCATTTT. Protein product: CASSRDRLGQPQHF. The chain carries TRBV7-2 and TRBJ1-5; 8 bases align to TRBD1. The CDR3 covers 14 residues. Per the germline V gene, CDR1 is SGHTA and CDR2 is FQGNSA. J was trimmed by 7 bases and V by 5 bases; bases with no gene match: 7.